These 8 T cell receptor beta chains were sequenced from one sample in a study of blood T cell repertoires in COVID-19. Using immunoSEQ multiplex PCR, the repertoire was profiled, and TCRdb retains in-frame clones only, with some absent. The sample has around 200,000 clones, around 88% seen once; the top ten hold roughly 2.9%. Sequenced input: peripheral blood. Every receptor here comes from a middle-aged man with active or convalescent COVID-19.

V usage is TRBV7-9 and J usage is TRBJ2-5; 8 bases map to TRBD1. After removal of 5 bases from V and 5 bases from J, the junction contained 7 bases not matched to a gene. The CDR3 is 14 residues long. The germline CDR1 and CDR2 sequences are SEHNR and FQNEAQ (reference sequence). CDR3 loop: CASSPTGAGETQYF. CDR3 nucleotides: TGTGCCAGCAGCCCGACAGGGGCAGGGGAGACCCAGTACTTC.

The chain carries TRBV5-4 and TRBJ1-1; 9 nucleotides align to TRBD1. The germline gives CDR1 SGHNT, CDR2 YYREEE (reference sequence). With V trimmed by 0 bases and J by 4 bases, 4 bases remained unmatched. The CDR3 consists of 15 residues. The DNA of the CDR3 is TGTGCCAGCAGCTTGGCCGGGACAGGGCCCACTGAAGCTTTCTTT. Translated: CASSLAGTGPTEAFF.

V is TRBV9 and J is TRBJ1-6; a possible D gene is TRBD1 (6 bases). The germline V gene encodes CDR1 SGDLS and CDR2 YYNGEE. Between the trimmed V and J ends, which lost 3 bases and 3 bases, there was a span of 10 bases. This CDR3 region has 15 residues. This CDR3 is CASSALTGYNSPLHF. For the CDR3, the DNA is TGTGCCAGCAGCGCCTTGACAGGCTATAATTCACCCCTCCACTTT.

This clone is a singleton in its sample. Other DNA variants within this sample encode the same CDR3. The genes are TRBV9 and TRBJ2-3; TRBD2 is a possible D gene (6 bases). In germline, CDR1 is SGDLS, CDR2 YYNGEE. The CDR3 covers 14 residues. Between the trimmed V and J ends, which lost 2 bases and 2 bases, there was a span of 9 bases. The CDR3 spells CASSVGGSTDTQYF. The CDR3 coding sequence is TGTGCCAGCAGCGTGGGAGGCTCCACAGATACGCAGTATTTT.

The CDR3 DNA sequence: TGTGCCAGCAGCCAAGGCGCTAGAGGTGAGACCCAGTACTTC. This codes for CASSQGARGETQYF. The chain employs TRBV3-1 (or the pseudogene TRBV3-2) and TRBJ2-5; D remains ambiguous. Germline values: CDR1 LGHDT, CDR2 YNNKEL (reference sequence). Deletions cut 1 base from V and 5 bases from J, with 11 bases between. This CDR3 region has 14 residues.

Here the CDR3 reads CASSFDKNYGYTF. CDR3 in DNA: TGTGCCAGCAGCTTTGACAAGAACTATGGCTACACCTTC. The rearrangement joins TRBV5-5 to TRBJ1-2, with no clear D. The CDR3 runs to 13 residues. The V and J ends lost 2 bases and 2 bases respectively, with 7 bases between them. Germline CDR1 and CDR2: SGHKS and YYEKEE (reference sequence).

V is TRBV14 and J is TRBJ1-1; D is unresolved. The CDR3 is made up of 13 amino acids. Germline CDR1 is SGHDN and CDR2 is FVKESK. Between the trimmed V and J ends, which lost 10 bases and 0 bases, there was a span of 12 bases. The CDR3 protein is CATSSGMNTEAFF. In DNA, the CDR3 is TGTGCCACTTCGTCGGGGATGAACACTGAAGCTTTCTTT.

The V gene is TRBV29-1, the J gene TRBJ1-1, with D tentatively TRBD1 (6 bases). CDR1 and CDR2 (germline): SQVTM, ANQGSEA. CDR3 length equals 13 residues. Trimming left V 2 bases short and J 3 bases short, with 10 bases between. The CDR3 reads CSVETGRDTEAFF. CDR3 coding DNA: TGCAGCGTTGAAACAGGGAGGGACACTGAAGCTTTCTTT.